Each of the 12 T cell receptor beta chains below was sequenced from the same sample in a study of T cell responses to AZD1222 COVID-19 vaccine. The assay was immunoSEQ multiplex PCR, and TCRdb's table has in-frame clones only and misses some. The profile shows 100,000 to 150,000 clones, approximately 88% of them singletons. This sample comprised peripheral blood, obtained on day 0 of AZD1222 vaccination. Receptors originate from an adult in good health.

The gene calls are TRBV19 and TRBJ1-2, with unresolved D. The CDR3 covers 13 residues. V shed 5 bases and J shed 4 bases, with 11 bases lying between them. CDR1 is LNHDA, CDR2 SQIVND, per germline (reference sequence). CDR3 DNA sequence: TGTGCCAGTAGTGAGAGCCAGAGCTATGGCTACACCTTC. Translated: CASSESQSYGYTF.

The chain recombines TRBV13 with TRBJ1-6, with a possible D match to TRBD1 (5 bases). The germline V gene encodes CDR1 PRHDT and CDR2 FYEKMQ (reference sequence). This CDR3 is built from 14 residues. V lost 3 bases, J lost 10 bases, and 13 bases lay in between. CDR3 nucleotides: TGTGCCAGCAGCTTGGTTAGGGGCAAATCACCCCTCCACTTT. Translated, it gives CASSLVRGKSPLHF.

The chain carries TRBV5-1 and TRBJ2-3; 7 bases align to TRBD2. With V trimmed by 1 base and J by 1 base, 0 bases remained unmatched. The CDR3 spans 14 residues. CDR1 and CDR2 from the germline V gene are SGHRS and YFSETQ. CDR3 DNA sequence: TGCGCCAGCAGCTTGCGGGAGGGCACAGATACGCAGTATTTT. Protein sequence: CASSLREGTDTQYF.

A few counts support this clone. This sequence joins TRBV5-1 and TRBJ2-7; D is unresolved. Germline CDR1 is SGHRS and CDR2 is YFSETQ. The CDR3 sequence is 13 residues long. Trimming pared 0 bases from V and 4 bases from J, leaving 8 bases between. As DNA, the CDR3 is TGCGCCAGCAGCTTGGACAGCGCTTACGAGCAGTACTTC. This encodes CASSLDSAYEQYF.

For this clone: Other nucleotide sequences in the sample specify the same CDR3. The chain's CDR3 is CASSLDRGSYEQYF. The CDR3 coding sequence is TGTGCCAGCAGCTTGGACAGGGGATCCTACGAGCAGTACTTC. J is TRBJ2-7 and V is TRBV27; 9 positions agree with TRBD1. This CDR3 region has 14 residues. The germline V gene encodes CDR1 MNHEY and CDR2 SMNVEV (reference sequence). With 6 bases clipped from V and 1 base from J, the junction kept 4 bases outside the gene matches.

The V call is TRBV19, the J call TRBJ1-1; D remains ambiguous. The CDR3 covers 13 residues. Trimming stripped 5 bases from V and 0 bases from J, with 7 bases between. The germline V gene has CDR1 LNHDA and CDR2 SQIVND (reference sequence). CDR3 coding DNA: TGTGCCAGTAGTCGAGGTATGAACACTGAAGCTTTCTTT. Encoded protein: CASSRGMNTEAFF.

CDR3 sequence (DNA): TGTGCCAGCAGCATTTCACCGGGACAGGGTTTGGAAGCTTTCTTT. Its translation: CASSISPGQGLEAFF. The chain recombines TRBV7-2 with TRBJ1-1; 9 bases agree with TRBD1. The CDR3 spans 15 residues. The junction had 12 bases not matched to a gene; V was cut back by 5 bases and J by 8 bases. CDR1 and CDR2 from the germline V gene are SGHTA and FQGNSA.

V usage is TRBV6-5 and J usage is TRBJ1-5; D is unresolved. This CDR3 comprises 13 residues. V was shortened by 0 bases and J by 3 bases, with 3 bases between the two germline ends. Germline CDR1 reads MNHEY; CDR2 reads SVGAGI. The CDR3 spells CASSYSTNQPQHF. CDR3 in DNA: TGTGCCAGCAGTTACTCCACCAATCAGCCCCAGCATTTT.

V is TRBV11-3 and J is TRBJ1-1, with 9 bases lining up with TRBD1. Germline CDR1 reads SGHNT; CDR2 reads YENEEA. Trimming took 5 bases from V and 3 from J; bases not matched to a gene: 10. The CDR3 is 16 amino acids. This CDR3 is CASSPRTGVADTEAFF. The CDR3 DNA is TGTGCCAGCAGCCCCCGGACAGGGGTCGCGGACACTGAAGCTTTCTTT.

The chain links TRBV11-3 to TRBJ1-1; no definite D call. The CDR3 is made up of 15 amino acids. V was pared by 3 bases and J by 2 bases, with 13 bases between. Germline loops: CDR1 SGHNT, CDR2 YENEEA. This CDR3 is CASSFQTSTNTEAFF. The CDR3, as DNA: TGTGCCAGCAGCTTTCAGACGTCGACTAACACTGAAGCTTTCTTT.

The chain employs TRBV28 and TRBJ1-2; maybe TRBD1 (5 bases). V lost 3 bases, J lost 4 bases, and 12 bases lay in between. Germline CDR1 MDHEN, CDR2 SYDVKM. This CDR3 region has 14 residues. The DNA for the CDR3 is TGTGCCAGCAGTTTGCTAGACAGCAGCTATGGCTACACCTTC. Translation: CASSLLDSSYGYTF.

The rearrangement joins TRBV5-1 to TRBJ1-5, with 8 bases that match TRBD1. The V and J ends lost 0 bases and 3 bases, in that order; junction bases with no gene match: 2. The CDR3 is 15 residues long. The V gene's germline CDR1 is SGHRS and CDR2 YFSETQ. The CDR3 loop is CASSLGTGSNQPQHF. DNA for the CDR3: TGCGCCAGCAGCTTGGGGACAGGGTCCAATCAGCCCCAGCATTTT.